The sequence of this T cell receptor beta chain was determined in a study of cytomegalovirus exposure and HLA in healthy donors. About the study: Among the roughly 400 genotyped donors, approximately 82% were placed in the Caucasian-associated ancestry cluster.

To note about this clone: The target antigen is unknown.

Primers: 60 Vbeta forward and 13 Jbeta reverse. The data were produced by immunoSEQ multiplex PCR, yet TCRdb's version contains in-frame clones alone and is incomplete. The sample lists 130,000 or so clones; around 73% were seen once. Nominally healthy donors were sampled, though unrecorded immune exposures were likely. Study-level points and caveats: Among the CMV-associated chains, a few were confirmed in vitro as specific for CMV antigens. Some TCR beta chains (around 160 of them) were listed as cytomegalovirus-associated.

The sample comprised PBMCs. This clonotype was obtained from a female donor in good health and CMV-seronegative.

CDR3 residues: CASSLVGGQPQHF. The CDR3 DNA reads as TGTGCCAGCAGCTTAGTGGGGGGTCAGCCCCAGCATTTT. This sequence joins TRBV7-8 and TRBJ1-5; maybe TRBD1 (5 bases). The germline V gene encodes CDR1 SGHVS and CDR2 FQNEAQ. Trimming cost V 1 base and J 6 bases, with 7 bases left between them. This CDR3 comprises 13 residues.